What follows describes a single T cell receptor (beta chain). This CDR3 is 16 amino acids long. The J segment lost 2 bases and the V segment lost 4 bases, leaving 7 bases of the junction unmatched. Germline values: CDR1 SEHNR, CDR2 FQNEAQ (reference sequence). The sample belongs to a study of response to subunit inactivated influenza vaccine. MiXCR, applied by TCRdb to the RT-PCR reads, yields one record per CDR3 protein. The table includes 500,000 to 650,000 distinct CDR3 sequences, approximately 7.1% detected once. The source material was PBMCs from blood, sampled approximately 25 months after vaccination. This clonotype originated in a man aged 50-75 years who received an inactivated influenza vaccine. The chain combines TRBV7-9 with TRBJ1-5; TRBD1 aligns across 8 bases. The CDR3 DNA is TGTGCCAGCAGCTCAGACCCGGGACAGGGCAATCAGCCCCAGCATTTT. Translating gives CASSSDPGQGNQPQHF.